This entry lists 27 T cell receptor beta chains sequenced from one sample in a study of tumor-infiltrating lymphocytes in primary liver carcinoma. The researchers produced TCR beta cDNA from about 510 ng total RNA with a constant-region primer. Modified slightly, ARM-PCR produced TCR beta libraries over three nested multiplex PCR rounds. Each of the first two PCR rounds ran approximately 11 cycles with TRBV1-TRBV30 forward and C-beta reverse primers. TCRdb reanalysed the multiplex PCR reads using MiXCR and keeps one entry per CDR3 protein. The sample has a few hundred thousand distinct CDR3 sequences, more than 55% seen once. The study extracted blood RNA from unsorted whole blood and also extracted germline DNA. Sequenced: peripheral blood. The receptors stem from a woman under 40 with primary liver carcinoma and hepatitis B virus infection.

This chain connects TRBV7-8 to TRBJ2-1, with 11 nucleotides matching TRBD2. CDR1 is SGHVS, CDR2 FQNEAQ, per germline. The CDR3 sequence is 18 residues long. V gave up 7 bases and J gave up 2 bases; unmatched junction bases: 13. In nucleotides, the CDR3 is TGTGCCAGCACCACTCGGGCTAGCGGGAGGAACCCCTACAATGAGCAGTTCTTC. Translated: CASTTRASGRNPYNEQFF.

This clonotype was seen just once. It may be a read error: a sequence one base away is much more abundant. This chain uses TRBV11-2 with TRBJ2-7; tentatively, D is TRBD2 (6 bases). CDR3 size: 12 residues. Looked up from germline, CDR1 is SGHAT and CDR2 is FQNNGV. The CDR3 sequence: CTGSLNWGWGVF. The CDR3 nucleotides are TGTACCGGCAGCTTAAATTGGGGCTGGGGGGTCTTC.

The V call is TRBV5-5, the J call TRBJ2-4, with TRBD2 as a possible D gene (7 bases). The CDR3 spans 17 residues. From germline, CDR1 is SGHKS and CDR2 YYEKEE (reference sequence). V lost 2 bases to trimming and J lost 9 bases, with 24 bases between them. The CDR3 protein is CASSLVGMRGGSGIQYF. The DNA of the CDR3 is TGTGCCAGCAGCTTAGTAGGAATGAGGGGGGGGTCGGGCATTCAGTACTTC.

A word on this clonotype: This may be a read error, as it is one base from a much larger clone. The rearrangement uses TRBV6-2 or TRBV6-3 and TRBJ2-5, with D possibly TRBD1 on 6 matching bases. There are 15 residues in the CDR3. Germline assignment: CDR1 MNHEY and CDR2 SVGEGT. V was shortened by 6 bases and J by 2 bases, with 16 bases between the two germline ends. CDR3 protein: CASREIGQYQETQYF. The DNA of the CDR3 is TGTGCCAGCAGGGAGATAGGACAGTATCAAGAGACCCAGTACTTC.

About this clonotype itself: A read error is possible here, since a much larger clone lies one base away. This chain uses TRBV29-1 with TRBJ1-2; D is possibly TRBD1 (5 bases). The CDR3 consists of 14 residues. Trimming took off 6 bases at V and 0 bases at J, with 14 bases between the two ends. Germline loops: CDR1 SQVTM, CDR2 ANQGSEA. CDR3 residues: CSVGVGTANYGYTF. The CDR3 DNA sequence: TGCAGCGTGGGGGTCGGGACGGCTAACTATGGCTACACCTTC.

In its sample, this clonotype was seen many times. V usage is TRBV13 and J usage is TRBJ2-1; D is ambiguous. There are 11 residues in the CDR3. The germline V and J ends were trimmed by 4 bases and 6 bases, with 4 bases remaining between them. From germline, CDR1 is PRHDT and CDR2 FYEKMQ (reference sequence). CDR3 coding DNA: TGTGCCAGCAGCTGGGGCAATGAGCAGTTCTTC. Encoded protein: CASSWGNEQFF.

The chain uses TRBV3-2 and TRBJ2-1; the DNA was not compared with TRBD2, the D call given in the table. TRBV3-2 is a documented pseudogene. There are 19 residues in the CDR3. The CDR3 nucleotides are TGTGCCAGCAGCCATGAGGGACTAGCGGGAGGGCCAAGGATCAATGAGCAGTTCTTC. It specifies CASSHEGLAGGPRINEQFF.

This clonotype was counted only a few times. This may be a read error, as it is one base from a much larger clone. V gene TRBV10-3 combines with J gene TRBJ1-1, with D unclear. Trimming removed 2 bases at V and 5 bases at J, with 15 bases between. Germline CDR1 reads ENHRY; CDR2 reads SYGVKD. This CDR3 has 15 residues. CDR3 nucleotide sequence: TGTGCCATCAGTGAGCAGGCAGGTGGGGTAACTGAAGCTTTCTTT. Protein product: CAISEQAGGVTEAFF.

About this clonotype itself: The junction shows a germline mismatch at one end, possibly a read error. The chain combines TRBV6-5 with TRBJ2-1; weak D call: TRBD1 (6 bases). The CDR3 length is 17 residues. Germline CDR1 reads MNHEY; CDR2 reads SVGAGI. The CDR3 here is CASTYSSGTRKANEQFF. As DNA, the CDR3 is TGTGCCAGCACTTACTCCTCCGGGACAAGGAAGGCAAATGAGCAGTTCTTC.

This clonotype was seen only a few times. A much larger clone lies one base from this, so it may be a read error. The CDR3 DNA reads TGTGCCAGCAGCCCGACTAATCCGGTGGGTGAGCAGTTCTTC. Protein product: CASSPTNPVGEQFF. The chain uses TRBV12-3 or TRBV12-4 and TRBJ2-1; TRBD2 might be the D (5 bases). This CDR3 contains 14 residues. Trimming pared 6 bases from V and 9 bases from J, leaving 18 bases between.

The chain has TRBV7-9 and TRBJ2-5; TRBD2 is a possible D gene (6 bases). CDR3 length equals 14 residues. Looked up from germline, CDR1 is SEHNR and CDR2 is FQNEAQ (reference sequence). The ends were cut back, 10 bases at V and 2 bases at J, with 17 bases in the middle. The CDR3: CANVRRGLQETQYF. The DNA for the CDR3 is TGTGCCAACGTCAGGCGGGGCCTACAAGAGACCCAGTACTTC.

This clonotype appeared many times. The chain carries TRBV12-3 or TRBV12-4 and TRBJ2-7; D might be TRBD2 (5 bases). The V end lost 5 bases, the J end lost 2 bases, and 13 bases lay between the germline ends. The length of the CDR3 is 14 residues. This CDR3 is CASSVAGVTYEQYF. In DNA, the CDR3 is TGTGCCAGCAGTGTTGCCGGGGTAACCTACGAGCAGTACTTC.

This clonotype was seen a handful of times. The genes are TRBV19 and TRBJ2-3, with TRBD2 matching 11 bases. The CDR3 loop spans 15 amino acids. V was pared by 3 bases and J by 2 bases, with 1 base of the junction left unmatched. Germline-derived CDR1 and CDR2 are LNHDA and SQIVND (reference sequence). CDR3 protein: CASSMTSGTTDTQYF. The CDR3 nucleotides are TGTGCCAGTAGTATGACTAGCGGGACCACAGATACGCAGTATTTT.

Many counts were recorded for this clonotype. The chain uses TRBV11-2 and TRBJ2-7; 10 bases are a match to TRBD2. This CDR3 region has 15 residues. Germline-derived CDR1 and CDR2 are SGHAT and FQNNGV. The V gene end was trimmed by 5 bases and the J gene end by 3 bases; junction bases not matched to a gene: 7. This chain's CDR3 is CASSAIAGGHYEQYF. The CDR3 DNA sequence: TGTGCCAGCAGCGCTATAGCGGGAGGACACTACGAGCAGTACTTC.

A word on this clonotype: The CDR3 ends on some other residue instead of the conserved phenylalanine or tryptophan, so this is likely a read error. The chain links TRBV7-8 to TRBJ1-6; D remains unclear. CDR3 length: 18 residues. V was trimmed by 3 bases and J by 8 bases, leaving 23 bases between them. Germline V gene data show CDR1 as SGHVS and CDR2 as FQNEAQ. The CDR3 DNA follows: TGTGCCAGCAGCTTGGGTCCCCAGGCCCAGGCTTCACATTCACCCCTCCACTTA. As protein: CASSLGPQAQASHSPLHL.

The CDR3 is CASSYPRTLRSGANVLTF. CDR3 sequence (DNA): TGTGCCAGCAGTTACCCGAGGACACTCCGATCTGGGGCCAACGTCCTGACTTTC. The chain carries TRBV6-2 or TRBV6-3 and TRBJ2-6; D is possibly TRBD1 (5 bases). V was cut by 2 bases and J by 1 base, with 15 bases left in between. In germline, CDR1 is MNHEY, CDR2 SVGEGT. The CDR3 loop spans 18 amino acids.

The CDR3 reads CASSLDLGSYGNTIYF. Written as DNA, the CDR3 is TGTGCCAGCAGCTTAGATTTGGGGTCCTATGGAAACACCATATATTTT. This sequence joins TRBV11-3 and TRBJ1-3, with D unclear. The germline V gene encodes CDR1 SGHNT and CDR2 YENEEA. The CDR3 consists of 16 residues. V was shortened by 0 bases and J by 3 bases, with 12 bases between the two germline ends.

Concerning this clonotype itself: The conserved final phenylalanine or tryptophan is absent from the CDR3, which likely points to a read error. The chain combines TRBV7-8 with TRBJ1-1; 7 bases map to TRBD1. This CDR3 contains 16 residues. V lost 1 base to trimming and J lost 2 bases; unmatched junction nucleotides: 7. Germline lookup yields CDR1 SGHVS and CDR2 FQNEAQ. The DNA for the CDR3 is TGTGCCAGCAGCTTAGGTACCCGACAGGGAAACACTGAAGCTTTCTTA. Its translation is CASSLGTRQGNTEAFL.

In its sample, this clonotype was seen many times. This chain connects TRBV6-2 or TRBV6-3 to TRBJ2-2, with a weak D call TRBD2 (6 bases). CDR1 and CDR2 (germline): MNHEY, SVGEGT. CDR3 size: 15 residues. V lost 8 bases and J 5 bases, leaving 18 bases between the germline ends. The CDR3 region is CASGLGGLLTGELFF. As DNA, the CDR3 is TGTGCCAGCGGCTTGGGGGGTCTATTAACCGGGGAGCTGTTTTTT.

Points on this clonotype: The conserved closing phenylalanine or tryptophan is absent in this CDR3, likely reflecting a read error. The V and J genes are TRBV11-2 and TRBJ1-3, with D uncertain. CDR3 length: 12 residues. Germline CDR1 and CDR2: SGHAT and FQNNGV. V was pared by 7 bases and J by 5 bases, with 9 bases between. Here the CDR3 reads CASNSTRNTIYL. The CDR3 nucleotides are TGTGCCAGCAACTCCACAAGAAACACCATATATCTT.

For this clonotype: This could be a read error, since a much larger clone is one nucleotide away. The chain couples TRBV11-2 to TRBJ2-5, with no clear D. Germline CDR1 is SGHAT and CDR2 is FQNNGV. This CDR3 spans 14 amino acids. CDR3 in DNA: TGTGCCAGCGGCTTATCAAGGCAAGGCGAGACCCAGTACTTC. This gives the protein CASGLSRQGETQYF. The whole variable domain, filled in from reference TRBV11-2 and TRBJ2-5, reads EAGVAQSPRYKIIEKRQSVAFWCNPISGHATLYWYQQILGQGPKLLIQFQNNGVVDDSQLPKDRFSAERLKGVDSTLKIQPAKLEDSAVYLCASGLSRQGETQYFGPGTRLLVL.

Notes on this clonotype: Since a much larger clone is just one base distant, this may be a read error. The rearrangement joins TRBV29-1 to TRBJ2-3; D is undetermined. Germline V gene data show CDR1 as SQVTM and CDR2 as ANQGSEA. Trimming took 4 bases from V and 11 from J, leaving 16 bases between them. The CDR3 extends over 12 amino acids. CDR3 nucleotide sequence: TGCAGCGTTGGGTCGGGCAGGTCAATGCAGTATTTT. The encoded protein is CSVGSGRSMQYF.

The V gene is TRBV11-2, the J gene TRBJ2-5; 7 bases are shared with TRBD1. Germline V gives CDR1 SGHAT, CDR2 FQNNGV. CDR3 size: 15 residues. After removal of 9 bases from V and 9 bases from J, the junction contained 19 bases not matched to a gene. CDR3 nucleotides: TGTGCCAGTAGCCCAGCCATTACAGGGGCTGAGGCCCAGTACTTC. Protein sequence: CASSPAITGAEAQYF.

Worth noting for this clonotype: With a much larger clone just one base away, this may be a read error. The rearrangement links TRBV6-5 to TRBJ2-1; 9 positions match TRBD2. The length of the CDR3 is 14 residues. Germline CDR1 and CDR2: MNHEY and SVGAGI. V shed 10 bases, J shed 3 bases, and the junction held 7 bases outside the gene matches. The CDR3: CAMKTSGIYNEQFF. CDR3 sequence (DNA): TGTGCCATGAAGACTAGCGGAATCTACAATGAGCAGTTCTTC.

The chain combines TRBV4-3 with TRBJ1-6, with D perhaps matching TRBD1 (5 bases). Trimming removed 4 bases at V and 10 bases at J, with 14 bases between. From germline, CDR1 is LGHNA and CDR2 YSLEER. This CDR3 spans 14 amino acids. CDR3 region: CASSPLGTSSPLHF. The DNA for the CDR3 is TGCGCCAGCAGCCCGCTCGGGACGTCCTCACCCCTCCACTTT.

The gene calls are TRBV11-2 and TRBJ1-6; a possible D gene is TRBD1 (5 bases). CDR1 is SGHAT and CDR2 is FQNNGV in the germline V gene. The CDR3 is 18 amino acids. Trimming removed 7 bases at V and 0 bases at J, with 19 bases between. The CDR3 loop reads CASNLLRQMSSYNSPLHF. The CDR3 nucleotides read TGTGCCAGCAACTTGCTGAGACAGATGAGCTCCTATAATTCACCCCTCCACTTT.

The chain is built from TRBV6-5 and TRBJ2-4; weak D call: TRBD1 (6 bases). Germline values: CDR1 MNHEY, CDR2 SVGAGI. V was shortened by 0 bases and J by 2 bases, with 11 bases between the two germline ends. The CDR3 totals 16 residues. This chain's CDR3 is CASSYSQGGSKNIQYF. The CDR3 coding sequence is TGTGCCAGCAGTTACTCACAGGGCGGGTCCAAAAACATTCAGTACTTC.